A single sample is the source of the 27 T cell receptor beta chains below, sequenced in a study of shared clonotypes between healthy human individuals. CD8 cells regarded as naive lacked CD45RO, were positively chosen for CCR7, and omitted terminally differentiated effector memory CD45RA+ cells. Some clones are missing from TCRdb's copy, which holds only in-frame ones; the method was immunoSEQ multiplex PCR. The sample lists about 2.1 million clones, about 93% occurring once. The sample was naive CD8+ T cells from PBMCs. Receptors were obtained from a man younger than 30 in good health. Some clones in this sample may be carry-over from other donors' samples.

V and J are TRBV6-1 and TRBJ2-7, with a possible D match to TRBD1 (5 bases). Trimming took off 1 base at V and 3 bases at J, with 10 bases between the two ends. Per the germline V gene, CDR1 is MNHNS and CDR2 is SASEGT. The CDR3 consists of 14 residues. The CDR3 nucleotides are TGTGCCAGCAGTGAAGATACAGGAAGCTACGAGCAGTACTTC. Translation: CASSEDTGSYEQYF.

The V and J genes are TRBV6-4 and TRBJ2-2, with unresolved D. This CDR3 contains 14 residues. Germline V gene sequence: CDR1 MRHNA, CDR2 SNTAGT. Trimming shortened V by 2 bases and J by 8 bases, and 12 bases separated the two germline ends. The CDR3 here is CASSDRPGGGELFF. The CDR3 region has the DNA TGTGCCAGCAGTGACAGACCAGGCGGAGGGGAGCTGTTTTTT.

CDR3 nucleotides: TGTGCCAGCAGCTCGATTGACGGACGGAAGAACACCGGGGAGCTGTTTTTT. It is translated as CASSSIDGRKNTGELFF. This chain links TRBV2 with TRBJ2-2; D call uncertain. Germline CDR1 and CDR2: SNHLY and FYNNEI. This CDR3 region has 17 residues. The V end was cut by 6 bases, the J end by 1 base, with 18 bases between.

CDR3 bases: TGTGCCAGCAGTTTATCTGGCCGTAGACACCGACGAACTTACACAGATACGCAGTATTTT. It encodes CASSLSGRRHRRTYTDTQYF. The chain combines TRBV27 with TRBJ2-3; D ambiguous. The germline V gene has CDR1 MNHEY and CDR2 SMNVEV (reference sequence). The length of the CDR3 is 20 residues. V lost 0 bases and J 2 bases, leaving 24 bases between the germline ends.

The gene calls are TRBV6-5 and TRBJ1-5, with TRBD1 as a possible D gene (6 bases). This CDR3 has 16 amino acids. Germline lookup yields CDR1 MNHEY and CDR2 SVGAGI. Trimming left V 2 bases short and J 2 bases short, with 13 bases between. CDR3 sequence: CASSYGKQGGNQPQHF. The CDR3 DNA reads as TGTGCCAGCAGTTACGGGAAACAGGGCGGCAATCAGCCCCAGCATTTT.

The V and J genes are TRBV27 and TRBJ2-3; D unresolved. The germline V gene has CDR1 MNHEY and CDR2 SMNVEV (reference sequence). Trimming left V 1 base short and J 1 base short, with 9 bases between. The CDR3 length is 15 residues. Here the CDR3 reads CASSLLGLGTDTQYF. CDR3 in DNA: TGTGCCAGCAGTTTATTAGGCCTAGGCACAGATACGCAGTATTTT.

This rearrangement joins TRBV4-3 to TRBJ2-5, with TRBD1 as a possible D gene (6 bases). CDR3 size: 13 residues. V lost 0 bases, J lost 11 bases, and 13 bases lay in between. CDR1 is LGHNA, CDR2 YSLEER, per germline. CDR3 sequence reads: CASSQEFGQGQYF. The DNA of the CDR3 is TGCGCCAGCAGCCAAGAGTTCGGTCAGGGGCAGTACTTC.

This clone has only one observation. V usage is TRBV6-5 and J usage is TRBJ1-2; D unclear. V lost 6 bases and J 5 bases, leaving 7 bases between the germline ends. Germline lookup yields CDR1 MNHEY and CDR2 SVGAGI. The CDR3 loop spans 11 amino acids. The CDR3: CASSHLYGYTF. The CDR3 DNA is TGTGCCAGCAGCCACCTGTATGGCTACACCTTC.

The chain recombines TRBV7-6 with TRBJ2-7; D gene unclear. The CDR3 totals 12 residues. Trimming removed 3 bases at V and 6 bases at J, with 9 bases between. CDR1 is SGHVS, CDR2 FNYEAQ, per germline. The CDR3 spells CASSLNPPEQYF. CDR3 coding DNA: TGTGCCAGCAGCTTGAATCCCCCCGAGCAGTACTTC.

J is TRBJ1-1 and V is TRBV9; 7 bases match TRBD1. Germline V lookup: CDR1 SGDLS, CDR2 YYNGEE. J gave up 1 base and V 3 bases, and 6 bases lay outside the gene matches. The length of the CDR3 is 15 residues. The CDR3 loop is CASSGIGTANTEAFF. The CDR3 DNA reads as TGTGCCAGCAGCGGAATTGGGACAGCGAACACTGAAGCTTTCTTT.

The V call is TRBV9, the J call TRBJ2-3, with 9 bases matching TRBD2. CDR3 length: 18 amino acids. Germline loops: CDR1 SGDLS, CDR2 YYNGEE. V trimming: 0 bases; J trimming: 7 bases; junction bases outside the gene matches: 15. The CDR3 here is CASSVVAGGAGGRNTQYF. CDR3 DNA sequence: TGTGCCAGCAGCGTAGTTGCGGGAGGGGCCGGGGGAAGGAATACGCAGTATTTT.

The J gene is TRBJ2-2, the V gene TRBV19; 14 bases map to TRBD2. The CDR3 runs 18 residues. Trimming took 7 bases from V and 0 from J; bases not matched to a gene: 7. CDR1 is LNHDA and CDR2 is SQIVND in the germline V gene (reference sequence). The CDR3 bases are TGTGCCAGTACCAAATGGACTAGCGGGAGGACGAACACCGGGGAGCTGTTTTTT. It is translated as CASTKWTSGRTNTGELFF.

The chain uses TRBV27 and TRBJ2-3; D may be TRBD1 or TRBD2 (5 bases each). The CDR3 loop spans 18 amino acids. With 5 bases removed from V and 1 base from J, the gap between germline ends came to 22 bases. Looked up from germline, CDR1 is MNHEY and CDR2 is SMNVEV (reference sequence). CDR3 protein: CASSPRLGRGEGTDTQYF. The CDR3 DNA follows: TGTGCCAGCAGTCCTAGGCTCGGAAGAGGGGAAGGCACAGATACGCAGTATTTT.

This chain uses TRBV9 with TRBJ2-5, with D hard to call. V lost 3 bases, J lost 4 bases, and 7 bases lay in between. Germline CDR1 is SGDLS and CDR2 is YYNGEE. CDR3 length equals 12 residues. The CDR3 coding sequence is TGTGCCAGCAGCGGGGCCACAGAGACCCAGTACTTC. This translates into CASSGATETQYF.

The DNA for the CDR3 is TGTGCCAGCGTGGGAGGGAAGGGGCTCTATGGCTACACCTTC. Its translation: CASVGGKGLYGYTF. The V and J genes are TRBV6-1 and TRBJ1-2, with D maybe TRBD1 (5 bases). CDR1 is MNHNS and CDR2 is SASEGT in the germline V gene. The germline V and J ends were trimmed by 8 bases and 4 bases, with 17 bases remaining between them. The CDR3 length is 14 residues.

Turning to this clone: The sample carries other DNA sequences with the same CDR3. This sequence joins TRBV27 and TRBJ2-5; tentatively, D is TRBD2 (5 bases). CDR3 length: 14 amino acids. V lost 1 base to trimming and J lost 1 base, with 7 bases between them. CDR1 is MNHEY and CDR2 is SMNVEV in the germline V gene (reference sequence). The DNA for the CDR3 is TGTGCCAGCAGTTTATTAAGCGGCCAAGAGACCCAGTACTTC. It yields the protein CASSLLSGQETQYF.

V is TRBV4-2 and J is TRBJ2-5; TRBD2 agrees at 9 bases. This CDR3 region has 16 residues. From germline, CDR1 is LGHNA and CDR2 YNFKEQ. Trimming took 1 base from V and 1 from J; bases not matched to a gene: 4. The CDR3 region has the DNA TGTGCCAGCAGCCAAGGACTAGCGGAAAGCCAAGAGACCCAGTACTTC. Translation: CASSQGLAESQETQYF.

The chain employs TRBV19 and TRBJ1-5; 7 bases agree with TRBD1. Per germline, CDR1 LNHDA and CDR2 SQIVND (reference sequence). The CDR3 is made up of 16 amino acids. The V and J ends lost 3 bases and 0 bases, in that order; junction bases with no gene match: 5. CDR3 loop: CASSIRDRLSNQPQHF. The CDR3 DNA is TGTGCCAGTAGTATTCGGGACAGACTTAGCAATCAGCCCCAGCATTTT.

In DNA form, the CDR3 reads TGTGCCAGCAGCTTCTTGACTGGGACAGGGGATGGCTACACCTTC. It specifies CASSFLTGTGDGYTF. V gene TRBV7-9 combines with J gene TRBJ1-2; 10 nucleotides agree with TRBD1. The CDR3 is made up of 15 amino acids. Trimming took 3 bases from V and 6 from J; bases not matched to a gene: 7. The germline V gene has CDR1 SEHNR and CDR2 FQNEAQ (reference sequence).

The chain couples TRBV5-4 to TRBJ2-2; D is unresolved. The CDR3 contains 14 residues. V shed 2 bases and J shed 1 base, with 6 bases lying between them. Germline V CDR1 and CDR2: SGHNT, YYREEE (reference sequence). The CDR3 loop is CASSFSGNTGELFF. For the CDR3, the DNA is TGTGCCAGCAGCTTCTCGGGGAACACCGGGGAGCTGTTTTTT.

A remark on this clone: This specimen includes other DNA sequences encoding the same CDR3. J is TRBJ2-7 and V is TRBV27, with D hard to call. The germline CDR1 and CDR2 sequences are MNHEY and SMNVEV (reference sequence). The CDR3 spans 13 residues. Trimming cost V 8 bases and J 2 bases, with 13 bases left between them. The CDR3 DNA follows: TGTGCCAGCGGGCTGGGCGCTACCTACGAGCAGTACTTC. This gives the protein CASGLGATYEQYF.

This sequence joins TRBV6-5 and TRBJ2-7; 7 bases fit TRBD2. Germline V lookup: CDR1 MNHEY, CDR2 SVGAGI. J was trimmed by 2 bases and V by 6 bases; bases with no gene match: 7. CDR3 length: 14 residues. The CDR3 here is CASSIAGLAYEQYF. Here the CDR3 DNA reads TGTGCCAGCAGCATAGCGGGTTTGGCCTACGAGCAGTACTTC.

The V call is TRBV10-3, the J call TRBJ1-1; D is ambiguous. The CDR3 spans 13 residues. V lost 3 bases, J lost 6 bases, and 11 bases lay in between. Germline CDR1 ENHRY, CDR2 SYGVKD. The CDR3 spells CAISDPGRAEAFF. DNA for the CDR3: TGTGCCATCAGTGACCCTGGGAGGGCTGAAGCTTTCTTT.

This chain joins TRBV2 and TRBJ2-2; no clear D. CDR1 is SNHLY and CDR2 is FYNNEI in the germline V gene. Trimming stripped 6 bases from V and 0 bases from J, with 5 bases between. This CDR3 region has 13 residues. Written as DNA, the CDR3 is TGTGCCAGCAGGGGGACGAACACCGGGGAGCTGTTTTTT. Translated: CASRGTNTGELFF.

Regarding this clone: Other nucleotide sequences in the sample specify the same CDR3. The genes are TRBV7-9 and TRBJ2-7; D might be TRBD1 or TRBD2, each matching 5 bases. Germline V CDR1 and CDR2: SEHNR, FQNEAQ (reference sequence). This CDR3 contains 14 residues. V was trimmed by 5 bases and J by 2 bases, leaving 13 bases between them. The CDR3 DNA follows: TGTGCCAGCAGCCCTTCCGGGACCACCTACGAGCAGTACTTC. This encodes CASSPSGTTYEQYF.

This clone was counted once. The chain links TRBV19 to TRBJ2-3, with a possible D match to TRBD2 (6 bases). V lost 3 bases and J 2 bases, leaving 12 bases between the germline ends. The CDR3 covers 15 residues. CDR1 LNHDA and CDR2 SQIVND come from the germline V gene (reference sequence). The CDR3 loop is CASSMGGTHTDTQYF. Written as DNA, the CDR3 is TGTGCCAGTAGTATGGGAGGAACCCACACAGATACGCAGTATTTT.

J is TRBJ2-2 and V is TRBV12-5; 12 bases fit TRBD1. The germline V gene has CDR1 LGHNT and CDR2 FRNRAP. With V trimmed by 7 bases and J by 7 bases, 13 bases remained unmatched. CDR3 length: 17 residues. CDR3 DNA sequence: TGTGCTAGTGCCACCCCGACCGGGACAGGGGGCAGCGGGGAGCTGTTTTTT. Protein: CASATPTGTGGSGELFF.